The rows below give T cell receptor beta chains drawn from one sample of a study of OX40 agonist ivuxolimab in advanced cancers. Only in-frame clones appear in the TCRdb table, and some are missing; sequencing was by immunoSEQ multiplex PCR. The sample lists around 72,000 clones; just over 90% were seen once. Sequencing was performed on CD4+ or CD8+ T cells sorted from blood, taken in a trial of the OX40 agonist ivuxolimab. The receptors shown here come from an adult with an advanced solid tumor such as melanoma, head and neck, liver or kidney cancer. The CDR3 runs from the conserved cysteine through the conserved F or W. The D gene is left open where the match is weak. The size of a clone is reported for some rows only, either as once, few or many, or as a class for expanded clones.

j_gene: TRBJ2-2
v_gene: TRBV7-7
d_gene: TRBD2
abundance: -
CDR3aa: CASSLSGGFTGELFF
CDR3nt: TGTGCTAGCAGCTTATCGGGAGGGTTCACCGGGGAGCTGTTTTTT

j_gene: TRBJ2-7
v_gene: TRBV28
d_gene: -
abundance: -
CDR3aa: CASSPPTLRGHEQYF
CDR3nt: TGTGCCAGCAGCCCTCCTACGTTGCGAGGGCACGAGCAGTACTTC

j_gene: TRBJ1-1
v_gene: TRBV2
d_gene: -
abundance: -
CDR3aa: CASSLDRAVPKAFF
CDR3nt: TGTGCCAGCAGCCTCGATCGGGCGGTCCCCAAAGCTTTCTTT

j_gene: TRBJ1-3
v_gene: TRBV7-2
d_gene: TRBD1
abundance: -
CDR3aa: CASSPQGANTIYF
CDR3nt: TGTGCCAGCAGCCCCCAGGGGGCTAACACCATATATTTT

j_gene: TRBJ1-1
v_gene: TRBV5-1
d_gene: -
abundance: -
CDR3aa: CASSLARQGRGNTEAFF
CDR3nt: TGCGCCAGCAGCTTGGCCCGTCAGGGGAGGGGCAACACTGAAGCTTTCTTT

j_gene: TRBJ2-7
v_gene: TRBV11-2
d_gene: -
abundance: once
CDR3aa: CASSLVGGYEQYF
CDR3nt: TGTGCCAGCAGCTTAGTAGGGGGGTACGAGCAGTACTTC

j_gene: TRBJ2-5
v_gene: TRBV5-8
d_gene: -
abundance: -
CDR3aa: CASSLGLSTRLGETQYF
CDR3nt: TGTGCCAGCAGCTTGGGCCTCTCAACTAGGCTCGGGGAGACCCAGTACTTC

j_gene: TRBJ2-1
v_gene: TRBV7-2
d_gene: -
abundance: -
CDR3aa: CASSSLNEQFF
CDR3nt: TGTGCCAGCAGCTCCCTCAATGAGCAGTTCTTC

j_gene: TRBJ2-4
v_gene: TRBV14
d_gene: -
abundance: -
CDR3aa: CASSQGEGDIQYF
CDR3nt: TGTGCCAGCAGCCAAGGTGAGGGAGACATTCAGTACTTC

j_gene: TRBJ1-1
v_gene: TRBV7-9
d_gene: -
abundance: -
CDR3aa: CASSRRFVGGTNTEAFF
CDR3nt: TGTGCCAGCAGCCGCCGCTTCGTAGGGGGAACGAACACTGAAGCTTTCTTT

j_gene: TRBJ2-5
v_gene: TRBV5-1
d_gene: -
abundance: -
CDR3aa: CASSHRTYQETQYF
CDR3nt: TGCGCCAGCAGCCATCGGACTTATCAAGAGACCCAGTACTTC

j_gene: TRBJ2-7
v_gene: TRBV7-2
d_gene: -
abundance: -
CDR3aa: CASSLGGASNEQYF
CDR3nt: TGTGCCAGCAGCTTGGGGGGGGCCAGCAACGAGCAGTACTTC

j_gene: TRBJ2-2
v_gene: TRBV30
d_gene: TRBD1
abundance: -
CDR3aa: CAWSSDRDTGELFF
CDR3nt: TGTGCCTGGAGTAGTGACAGGGACACCGGGGAGCTGTTTTTT

j_gene: TRBJ2-3
v_gene: TRBV6-1
d_gene: TRBD2
abundance: once
CDR3aa: CASREIAGDGDTQYF
CDR3nt: TGTGCCAGCAGAGAAATAGCGGGAGATGGAGATACGCAGTATTTT

j_gene: TRBJ2-7
v_gene: TRBV4-3
d_gene: -
abundance: once
CDR3aa: CASSQDGTVEYEQYF
CDR3nt: TGCGCCAGCAGCCAAGACGGGACGGTAGAGTACGAGCAGTACTTC

j_gene: TRBJ2-3
v_gene: TRBV11-2
d_gene: TRBD2
abundance: -
CDR3aa: CASGRLAGSTDTQYF
CDR3nt: TGTGCCAGCGGCCGACTAGCGGGAAGCACAGATACGCAGTATTTT

j_gene: TRBJ1-2
v_gene: TRBV19
d_gene: -
abundance: -
CDR3aa: CASSTGAKVGYTF
CDR3nt: TGTGCCAGTAGTACGGGGGCGAAGGTTGGCTACACCTTC

j_gene: TRBJ2-5
v_gene: TRBV9
d_gene: TRBD2
abundance: once
CDR3aa: CASSPTTSSVVETQYF
CDR3nt: TGTGCCAGCAGCCCAACGACTAGCAGCGTTGTCGAGACCCAGTACTTC

j_gene: TRBJ2-7
v_gene: TRBV7-2
d_gene: -
abundance: few
CDR3aa: CASSLEVRGVGEQYF
CDR3nt: TGTGCCAGCAGCTTAGAGGTCAGGGGAGTAGGCGAGCAGTACTTC

j_gene: TRBJ2-1
v_gene: TRBV5-1
d_gene: -
abundance: -
CDR3aa: CASSLGRRDNEQFF
CDR3nt: TGCGCCAGCAGCTTGGGGCGGAGGGACAATGAGCAGTTCTTC

j_gene: TRBJ2-7
v_gene: TRBV9
d_gene: -
abundance: -
CDR3aa: CASSVAPTPGTYEQYF
CDR3nt: TGTGCCAGCAGCGTAGCGCCTACCCCCGGGACCTACGAGCAGTACTTC

j_gene: TRBJ1-5
v_gene: TRBV7-8
d_gene: TRBD1
abundance: -
CDR3aa: CASSTGTGILGQPQHF
CDR3nt: TGTGCCAGCAGTACCGGGACAGGGATTCTAGGTCAGCCCCAGCATTTT

j_gene: TRBJ1-2
v_gene: TRBV11-2
d_gene: -
abundance: -
CDR3aa: CASSLDQTLWGYTF
CDR3nt: TGTGCCAGCAGCTTAGATCAGACACTTTGGGGCTACACCTTC

j_gene: TRBJ2-1
v_gene: TRBV11-3
d_gene: -
abundance: -
CDR3aa: CASSLGFNEQFF
CDR3nt: TGTGCCAGCAGCTTAGGGTTCAATGAGCAGTTCTTC

j_gene: TRBJ2-3
v_gene: TRBV7-2
d_gene: TRBD2
abundance: -
CDR3aa: CASSFRLAGEVQYF
CDR3nt: TGTGCCAGCAGCTTCAGACTAGCGGGGGAAGTGCAGTATTTT

j_gene: TRBJ1-2
v_gene: TRBV6-4
d_gene: -
abundance: -
CDR3aa: CASSELGSDGYTF
CDR3nt: TGTGCCAGCAGTGAGTTGGGGTCGGATGGCTACACCTTC

j_gene: TRBJ2-1
v_gene: TRBV7-6
d_gene: TRBD2
abundance: -
CDR3aa: CASSPITSGSHSEQFF
CDR3nt: TGTGCCAGCAGCCCGATTACTAGCGGGAGCCACAGTGAGCAGTTCTTC

j_gene: TRBJ2-7
v_gene: TRBV2
d_gene: TRBD1
abundance: -
CDR3aa: CASSGTGANLSSYEQYF
CDR3nt: TGTGCCAGCAGTGGTACAGGGGCGAATCTTAGCTCCTACGAGCAGTACTTC

j_gene: TRBJ1-1
v_gene: TRBV2
d_gene: TRBD1
abundance: -
CDR3aa: CASRTGRRNTEAFF
CDR3nt: TGTGCCAGCAGGACAGGGAGGAGGAACACTGAAGCTTTCTTT

j_gene: TRBJ1-2
v_gene: TRBV5-1
d_gene: TRBD1
abundance: -
CDR3aa: CASTPGTDSYGYTF
CDR3nt: TGCGCCAGCACCCCCGGGACAGACAGCTATGGCTACACCTTC

j_gene: TRBJ2-4
v_gene: TRBV11-2
d_gene: -
abundance: -
CDR3aa: CASSSISGRNIQYF
CDR3nt: TGTGCCAGCAGCTCTATATCGGGACGAAACATTCAGTACTTC

j_gene: TRBJ2-3
v_gene: TRBV27
d_gene: TRBD2
abundance: -
CDR3aa: CASSPKAGGTTDTQYF
CDR3nt: TGTGCCAGCAGTCCGAAAGCGGGAGGTACCACAGATACGCAGTATTTT

j_gene: TRBJ2-3
v_gene: TRBV5-1
d_gene: -
abundance: -
CDR3aa: CASSKGQSTDTQYF
CDR3nt: TGCGCCAGCAGCAAGGGACAAAGCACAGATACGCAGTATTTT

j_gene: TRBJ2-3
v_gene: TRBV11-3
d_gene: TRBD1
abundance: -
CDR3aa: CASRYRQGAADTQYF
CDR3nt: TGTGCCAGCAGGTACAGACAGGGGGCTGCAGATACGCAGTATTTT

j_gene: TRBJ2-7
v_gene: TRBV4-2
d_gene: TRBD1
abundance: -
CDR3aa: CASSQGQGEEQYF
CDR3nt: TGTGCCAGCAGCCAAGGACAGGGTGAAGAGCAGTACTTC

j_gene: TRBJ2-3
v_gene: TRBV4-3
d_gene: TRBD1
abundance: -
CDR3aa: CASSQDPGTGNTDTQYF
CDR3nt: TGCGCCAGCAGCCAAGATCCCGGGACAGGGAACACAGATACGCAGTATTTT

j_gene: TRBJ1-3
v_gene: TRBV2
d_gene: TRBD1
abundance: -
CDR3aa: CASSGDRGSGNTIYF
CDR3nt: TGTGCCAGCAGTGGCGACAGGGGATCTGGAAACACCATATATTTT

j_gene: TRBJ2-2
v_gene: TRBV6-4
d_gene: TRBD2
abundance: -
CDR3aa: CASSLHLGRADTGELFF
CDR3nt: TGTGCCAGCAGTCTCCACCTCGGGAGGGCTGACACCGGGGAGCTGTTTTTT

j_gene: TRBJ1-5
v_gene: TRBV6-6
d_gene: -
abundance: -
CDR3aa: CASSYSAGGNQPQHF
CDR3nt: TGTGCCAGCAGTTACTCGGCAGGGGGCAATCAGCCCCAGCATTTT

j_gene: TRBJ2-7
v_gene: TRBV28
d_gene: TRBD1
abundance: -
CDR3aa: CASSGDRGLREQYF
CDR3nt: TGTGCCAGCAGTGGGGACAGGGGGCTCAGAGAGCAGTACTTC

j_gene: TRBJ2-1
v_gene: TRBV10-3
d_gene: TRBD2
abundance: -
CDR3aa: CAISESDGREAEQFF
CDR3nt: TGTGCCATCAGTGAGTCGGATGGGCGGGAGGCTGAGCAGTTCTTC

j_gene: TRBJ2-5
v_gene: TRBV9
d_gene: -
abundance: -
CDR3aa: CASSVKYQETQYF
CDR3nt: TGTGCCAGCAGCGTAAAGTACCAAGAGACCCAGTACTTC

j_gene: TRBJ1-5
v_gene: TRBV6-1
d_gene: -
abundance: once
CDR3aa: CASRNRVGQPQHF
CDR3nt: TGTGCCAGCAGGAACAGGGTAGGTCAGCCCCAGCATTTT

j_gene: TRBJ2-7
v_gene: TRBV28
d_gene: TRBD1
abundance: -
CDR3aa: CAIVRTGPYEQYF
CDR3nt: TGTGCCATCGTGAGGACAGGGCCCTACGAGCAGTACTTC

j_gene: TRBJ1-4
v_gene: TRBV19
d_gene: -
abundance: -
CDR3aa: CASSIDHGRLNEKLFF
CDR3nt: TGTGCCAGTAGTATAGATCATGGACGACTTAATGAAAAACTGTTTTTT